This T cell receptor (beta chain) was recorded in a study of shared clonotypes between healthy human individuals. This table comes from immunoSEQ multiplex PCR, and its TCRdb copy is limited to in-frame clones, with some not included. The sample contains about a million clones, around 74% of which appear only once. The CDR3 length is 14 residues. Trimming left V 4 bases short and J 0 bases short, with 9 bases between. Per the germline V gene, CDR1 is MNHEY and CDR2 is SMNVEV (reference sequence). The specimen sequenced was memory CD4+ T cells sorted from blood. The subset: CD45RA-negative fraction. J is TRBJ1-1 and V is TRBV27; D ambiguous. The receptor was isolated from a young man in good health. CDR3: CASSYSYMNTEAFF. The CDR3 coding sequence is TGTGCCAGCAGTTACTCCTACATGAACACTGAAGCTTTCTTT.